These T cell receptor beta chains were read from a single sample in a study of T cell responses to AZD1222 COVID-19 vaccine. Here immunoSEQ multiplex PCR was the method, and the copy in TCRdb shows in-frame clones only, minus some. This sample has 150,000 to 200,000 clones, with around 87% found just once. Sample: peripheral blood, taken on day 0 of MenACWY control vaccination. The origin of the receptors is an adult in good health. Each CDR3 is given without its conserved first and last residue. A D gene is named only where the DNA matches it firmly.

V	J	D	CDR3
TRBV5-6	TRBJ2-1	NA	ASSLELVYNEQF
TRBV6-2/TRBV6-3	TRBJ1-1	NA	ASSYNRDGNTEAF
TRBV12-3/TRBV12-4	TRBJ1-2	NA	ASSLKVFGYT
TRBV14	TRBJ2-3	TRBD2	ASSGKRGAFGTDTQY
TRBV6-1	TRBJ1-6	NA	ASSEEIQSPLH
TRBV5-1	TRBJ1-6	NA	ASSARGGNSPLH
TRBV28	TRBJ1-6	NA	ASRMDLGGNSPLH
TRBV7-2	TRBJ2-3	TRBD2	ASRLFAGGSADTQY
TRBV21-1	TRBJ2-7	NA	ASSKSSPGLNEQY
TRBV29-1	TRBJ2-1	NA	SVVGGGFYNEQF
TRBV6-5	TRBJ2-5	TRBD1	ASSYTRNRGQETQY
TRBV19	TRBJ1-1	NA	ASSRRTARVGPEAF
TRBV11-2	TRBJ1-1	NA	ASSLAREEAF
TRBV5-1	TRBJ1-1	NA	ASSRPGQRENTEAF
TRBV7-2	TRBJ2-3	NA	ASSLGAYTDTQY
TRBV3-1/TRBV3-2	TRBJ2-1	NA	ASSPGYNEQF
TRBV4-2	TRBJ2-2	TRBD2	ASSQGLAGGFGELF
TRBV20-1	TRBJ2-7	NA	SAGSSHEQY
TRBV3-1/TRBV3-2	TRBJ1-5	TRBD1	ASSQDSGTGSQPQH
TRBV2	TRBJ2-7	TRBD1	ASSRQGAQNEQY
TRBV7-2	TRBJ1-6	NA	ASSPQRSYNSPLH
TRBV7-2	TRBJ1-2	TRBD1	ASSLDRGNYGYT
TRBV30	TRBJ1-2	NA	AWSGQTGYGYT
TRBV4-2	TRBJ2-7	TRBD1	ASSPTGVGEQY
TRBV6-5	TRBJ2-3	TRBD2	ASSRTSGYTDTQY
TRBV7-2	TRBJ1-2	NA	ASSLGIGRDGYT
TRBV2	TRBJ2-3	TRBD1	ASRDRGTDTQY
TRBV21-1	TRBJ2-7	NA	ASSKVRRTGAGEQY
TRBV28	TRBJ1-5	NA	ASSFVGQPQH
TRBV5-1	TRBJ2-7	NA	ASTILGEQY
TRBV9	TRBJ1-5	NA	ASSVGFSNQPQH
TRBV7-2	TRBJ1-1	TRBD1	ASSADRGRGEAF
TRBV7-8	TRBJ1-1	NA	ASSPVAAAF
TRBV6-6	TRBJ1-3	NA	ASSYEGITGNTIY
TRBV24-1	TRBJ1-2	TRBD1	ATSNPRTGRYGYT
TRBV30	TRBJ1-1	NA	AWSFEGTEAF
TRBV6-6	TRBJ1-5	NA	ASSYSIGVNQPQH
TRBV6-4	TRBJ2-3	TRBD2	ASSPTSGGAVDTQY
TRBV19	TRBJ1-5	NA	ASSGIGTPLNQPQH
TRBV6-1	TRBJ1-5	NA	ASSEFWFGQPQH
TRBV28	TRBJ2-3	NA	ASSPLNTQY
TRBV19	TRBJ2-1	NA	ASSIDGPVANNEQF
TRBV7-9	TRBJ1-6	NA	ASSLVGAGTSEALH
TRBV2	TRBJ2-7	NA	ASRKSLAQEQY
TRBV24-1	TRBJ2-7	NA	ATSSGPTYEQY
TRBV4-1	TRBJ1-2	TRBD1	ASSQVDRAGYT
TRBV5-1	TRBJ1-4	NA	ASTPRTATNEKLF
TRBV7-9	TRBJ2-3	TRBD2	ASSSRVAGATFSTDTQY
TRBV5-1	TRBJ2-2	NA	ASSFSPSGGLTGELF
TRBV7-9	TRBJ2-7	NA	ASSPPGYEQY
TRBV7-2	TRBJ1-5	TRBD1	ASRRQGNSNQPQH
TRBV3-1/TRBV3-2	TRBJ1-5	TRBD1	ASSQASTGYQPQH
TRBV24-1	TRBJ2-1	TRBD2	ATSALGLAYEQF
TRBV6-1	TRBJ1-5	NA	ASSERDSNQPQH
TRBV30	TRBJ2-2	NA	AWVGGAELF
TRBV9	TRBJ1-3	NA	ASTRSARAGDGNTIY
TRBV7-9	TRBJ2-1	NA	ASSLAGRVPSYNEQF
TRBV7-6	TRBJ2-7	NA	ASSTRGPGNYEQY
TRBV5-5	TRBJ2-7	NA	ASSRGRAGEQY
TRBV6-5	TRBJ1-2	TRBD1	ASSYQPGQEGGYT